Reported below is one T cell receptor beta chain. The sample belongs to a study of blood T cell repertoires in COVID-19. Study details: Donors in Cohort 3 counted as recovered after two negative PCRs, clearance, or symptom resolution.

The trim removed 5 bases at V and 1 base at J, leaving 15 bases unmatched. CDR3 length: 18 amino acids. CDR1 and CDR2 (germline): LNHDA, SQIVND (reference sequence). Recruitment covered roughly 24 US areas and drew participants whose ages spanned roughly 18 to 90 years. Which cohort a participant joined came from the clinical history participants gave. In the original analysis: Estimated nucleated cell counts came from reference gene primer amplification. Repertoires were generated with immunoSEQ multiplex PCR, while TCRdb's copy carries only in-frame clones and drops some. V, J and clone size are taken as reported in that table, and D and trimming were inferred from the DNA itself. Of some 180,000 clones listed, approximately 90% are singletons.

The chain combines TRBV19 with TRBJ1-1; 8 bases map to TRBD1. The receptor was isolated from a woman aged 35 to 49 in a cohort exposed to, infected with or recovered from COVID-19 (not recorded which). Material: PBMCs or T cells enriched from blood (not recorded which). CDR3 coding DNA: TGTGCCAGTAGTCCAAGCCGGGACAGGTTCTCCTCGAACACTGAAGCTTTCTTT. Its protein is CASSPSRDRFSSNTEAFF.